This T cell receptor beta chain came from a study of naive and memory T cell subsets. This CDR3 has 17 amino acids. CDR1 and CDR2 from the germline V gene are DFQATT and SNEGSKA (reference sequence). The ends were cut back, 3 bases at V and 0 bases at J, with 20 bases in the middle. This clonotype was detected ten times or more. Its antigen is unidentified. Findings and caveats of the study: A few larger clonotypes appeared in naive repertoires, especially CD8, possibly memory cells re-expressing CD45RA. Each distinct alpha or beta sequence counts as one clonotype.

An equimolar mix of two oligonucleotides served as the beta constant-region primer for TRBC1 and TRBC2. The ligated cDNA underwent four PCR rounds using SP2 and nested alpha and beta constant-region primers. TCRdb itself ran the UMI-ligation and nested PCR reads through MiXCR, one entry per CDR3 protein. The sample lists fewer than 150,000 distinct CDR3 sequences; about a fifth were seen once. The specimen sequenced was naive CD8+ T cells from blood. The clonotype originates from a human donor in good health. The chain joins TRBV20-1 to TRBJ1-2, with D maybe TRBD1 (5 bases). CDR3 sequence: CSASHNYRDGPNYGYTF. Here the CDR3 DNA reads TGCAGTGCTAGTCATAATTACCGGGACGGCCCTAACTATGGCTACACCTTC.